The rows below give T cell receptor beta chains drawn from one sample of a study of cytomegalovirus exposure and HLA in healthy donors. The protocol was immunoSEQ multiplex PCR, while the TCRdb copy is restricted to in-frame clones and leaves out a portion. The sample holds roughly 150,000 clones, about two thirds seen once. Input material: PBMCs. These receptors were obtained from a man aged 40-49 years in good health and CMV-seronegative. Each CDR3 is given with its conserved first and last residue. D genes are given only for firm matches. Clone size is shown for a subset of rows, as once, few, many or a class of expanded clone.

v_call,d_call,clone_size,j_call,cdr3_aa,cdr3_nt
TRBV19,-,few,TRBJ1-5,CASTPRGLSNQPQHF,TGTGCCAGTACCCCCCGAGGTCTTAGCAATCAGCCCCAGCATTTT
TRBV4-1,TRBD1,few,TRBJ1-2,CASSHGTGHYGYTF,TGCGCCAGCAGCCATGGGACAGGGCACTATGGCTACACCTTC
TRBV6-1,-,-,TRBJ2-5,CASSLQVAQETQYF,TGTGCCAGCAGCCTACAGGTGGCCCAAGAGACCCAGTACTTC
TRBV5-4,-,-,TRBJ1-1,CASSSTRAGNTEAFF,TGTGCCAGCAGCTCAACCAGGGCAGGGAACACTGAAGCTTTCTTT
TRBV7-8,TRBD1,once,TRBJ1-3,CASSGRTGGVAIYF,TGTGCCAGCAGCGGACGGACAGGGGGTGTAGCCATATATTTT
TRBV30,TRBD2,few,TRBJ2-3,CAWSVQSGSSTDTQYF,TGTGCCTGGAGTGTACAGAGCGGGAGCAGCACAGATACGCAGTATTTT
TRBV29-1,TRBD1,-,TRBJ2-3,CSVEGGSRTGLGTDTQYF,TGCAGCGTTGAAGGGGGGTCTAGGACAGGGTTGGGCACAGATACGCAGTATTTT
TRBV9,TRBD2,-,TRBJ2-2,CASSVDPAGDTGELFF,TGTGCCAGCAGCGTAGACCCAGCGGGGGACACCGGGGAGCTGTTTTTT
TRBV2,-,-,TRBJ2-1,CAILRTTRFDEQFF,TGTGCCATCCTTCGGACTACCAGGTTCGATGAGCAGTTCTTC
TRBV6-1,-,-,TRBJ2-1,CASSEIGGSSYNEQFF,TGTGCCAGCAGTGAAATTGGGGGGAGCTCCTACAATGAGCAGTTCTTC
TRBV19,-,-,TRBJ1-1,CASSSLFGGKNTEAFF,TGTGCCAGTAGTAGCTTGTTTGGCGGGAAGAACACTGAAGCTTTCTTT
TRBV6-4,-,-,TRBJ2-4,CASSDFHRSNIQYF,TGTGCCAGCAGTGACTTTCACAGGTCTAACATTCAGTACTTC
TRBV6-5,TRBD1,-,TRBJ1-3,CASSYGDRSSGNTIYF,TGTGCCAGCAGTTACGGGGACAGAAGCTCTGGAAACACCATATATTTT
TRBV18,-,-,TRBJ1-3,CASSPLIARAGNTIYF,TGTGCCAGCTCACCTCTTATTGCGAGGGCTGGAAACACCATATATTTT
TRBV7-2,-,once,TRBJ2-7,CASSPSPLGAFSYEQYF,TGTGCCAGCAGCCCCAGCCCCCTGGGGGCTTTCTCCTACGAGCAGTACTTC
TRBV5-1,-,-,TRBJ2-1,CASSLAAGPMGEQFF,TGCGCCAGCAGCTTGGCGGCGGGGCCGATGGGTGAGCAGTTCTTC
TRBV9,TRBD1,-,TRBJ2-5,CASSVVGDSWETQYF,TGTGCCAGCAGCGTAGTAGGGGACAGCTGGGAGACCCAGTACTTC
TRBV25-1,-,few,TRBJ1-2,CASLARGSNYGYTF,TGTGCCAGCCTAGCTCGGGGGTCTAACTATGGCTACACCTTC
TRBV7-9,TRBD2,-,TRBJ2-5,CASSLMAGGLWETQYF,TGTGCCAGCAGCTTAATGGCGGGAGGGCTCTGGGAGACCCAGTACTTC
TRBV9,-,-,TRBJ1-2,CASSPPGQFYGYTF,TGTGCCAGCAGCCCCCCAGGACAGTTCTATGGCTACACCTTC
TRBV28,-,few,TRBJ1-4,CASSFRGGNEKLFF,TGTGCCAGCAGTTTTAGGGGGGGGAATGAAAAACTGTTTTTT
TRBV7-3,-,-,TRBJ2-2,CASSLRTPPTGELFF,TGTGCCAGCAGCTTACGCACACCCCCTACCGGGGAGCTGTTTTTT
TRBV2,TRBD1,-,TRBJ2-7,CASSGTGGFEQYF,TGTGCCAGCAGTGGGACAGGGGGCTTCGAGCAGTACTTC
TRBV6-5,TRBD1,few,TRBJ2-2,CASSPDREKGELFF,TGTGCCAGCAGTCCGGACAGGGAGAAAGGGGAGCTGTTTTTT
TRBV7-9,-,-,TRBJ1-2,CASSLASGGSWNGYTF,TGTGCCAGCAGCTTAGCATCGGGGGGCAGTTGGAATGGCTACACCTTC
TRBV7-9,-,-,TRBJ1-2,CASSLAQSTYGYTF,TGTGCCAGCAGCTTAGCGCAGTCAACCTATGGCTACACCTTC
TRBV7-8,TRBD1,-,TRBJ1-2,CASSLRQGWGYTF,TGTGCCAGCAGCTTACGACAGGGTTGGGGCTACACCTTC
TRBV5-6,-,-,TRBJ1-1,CASSLGPNTEAFF,TGTGCCAGCAGCTTGGGGCCGAACACTGAAGCTTTCTTT
TRBV27,TRBD1,-,TRBJ2-7,CALIGGRGTGLYEQYF,TGTGCCCTCATTGGGGGCCGGGGGACAGGGTTGTACGAGCAGTACTTC
TRBV6-1,TRBD2,-,TRBJ2-1,CASATSGGTYNEQFF,TGTGCCAGCGCGACTAGCGGGGGGACTTACAATGAGCAGTTCTTC
TRBV28,TRBD2,-,TRBJ2-7,CASSASGRAPYEQYF,TGTGCCAGCAGTGCTAGCGGGAGGGCCCCTTACGAGCAGTACTTC
TRBV7-2,-,-,TRBJ1-1,CASSPIIQGNTEAFF,TGTGCCAGCAGCCCGATTATACAGGGCAACACTGAAGCTTTCTTT
TRBV5-1,TRBD1,few,TRBJ1-2,CASRAGTGNGYTF,TGCGCCAGCAGAGCCGGGACAGGGAATGGCTACACCTTC
TRBV6-1,TRBD1,-,TRBJ1-1,CASSGLPGQGRAEAFF,TGTGCCAGCAGTGGGCTACCGGGACAGGGGAGGGCTGAAGCTTTCTTT
TRBV19,TRBD1,-,TRBJ2-3,CASDPGGRADTQYF,TGTGCCAGTGATCCAGGGGGCAGGGCAGATACGCAGTATTTT
TRBV27,TRBD2,-,TRBJ2-7,CASSRGLAGGLPYEQYF,TGTGCCAGCAGTAGGGGACTAGCGGGGGGACTACCCTACGAGCAGTACTTC
TRBV6-1,TRBD1,-,TRBJ1-3,CASSEVGQGAIGNTIYF,TGTGCCAGCAGTGAAGTAGGACAGGGGGCAATTGGAAACACCATATATTTT
TRBV19,TRBD1,few,TRBJ1-1,CASSATGPFTEAFF,TGTGCCAGTAGTGCGACAGGGCCCTTCACTGAAGCTTTCTTT
TRBV6-6,TRBD1,once,TRBJ2-7,CASSYGTGHFSYEQYF,TGTGCCAGCAGTTATGGGACAGGGCACTTCTCCTACGAGCAGTACTTC
TRBV30,-,-,TRBJ1-5,CAWSRAGTGNQPQHF,TGTGCCTGGAGCCGAGCGGGGACGGGCAATCAGCCCCAGCATTTT
TRBV2,TRBD1,-,TRBJ1-5,CASSKDRDYQPQHF,TGTGCCAGCAGTAAGGACAGGGACTATCAGCCCCAGCATTTT
TRBV5-1,-,-,TRBJ1-1,CASSLAGSRGSTEAFF,TGCGCCAGCAGCTTGGCAGGTAGCAGGGGCAGCACTGAAGCTTTCTTT
TRBV6-6,-,few,TRBJ1-1,CASGSQGFVIEAFF,TGTGCCAGCGGCTCGCAGGGCTTCGTCATTGAAGCTTTCTTT
TRBV10-3,TRBD1,-,TRBJ2-5,CAIGTGREETQYF,TGTGCCATTGGGACAGGGAGGGAAGAGACCCAGTACTTC
TRBV6-1,TRBD2,-,TRBJ2-1,CASSVAGGTYNEQFF,TGTGCCAGCAGTGTAGCGGGAGGTACCTACAATGAGCAGTTCTTC
TRBV7-9,TRBD1,-,TRBJ2-3,CASSLPDRGSGDTQYF,TGTGCCAGCAGCTTACCGGACAGGGGGTCTGGAGATACGCAGTATTTT
TRBV10-3,TRBD1,-,TRBJ1-1,CAISENRDSEKAFF,TGTGCCATCAGTGAAAACAGGGACAGCGAAAAAGCTTTCTTT
TRBV6-1,TRBD2,-,TRBJ2-5,CASSESLRGVQETQYF,TGTGCCAGCAGTGAATCGTTGCGGGGGGTTCAAGAGACCCAGTACTTC
TRBV5-5,TRBD1,few,TRBJ1-4,CASSFGDRGFEKLFF,TGTGCCAGCAGCTTTGGGGACAGGGGCTTTGAAAAACTGTTTTTT
TRBV29-1,TRBD2,-,TRBJ2-7,CSAIAGVYEQYF,TGCAGCGCTATAGCGGGGGTCTACGAGCAGTACTTC
TRBV10-3,TRBD2,-,TRBJ2-7,CATQRGASLGQYF,TGTGCCACGCAGCGGGGGGCCTCGCTTGGGCAGTACTTC
TRBV7-9,-,-,TRBJ2-7,CASSPQSEQYF,TGTGCCAGCAGCCCCCAATCCGAGCAGTACTTC
TRBV5-1,-,-,TRBJ1-4,CASSLGGRDNEKLFF,TGCGCCAGCAGCTTGGGGGGCAGAGATAATGAAAAACTGTTTTTT
TRBV6-5,-,-,TRBJ1-5,CASSRGGWEQPQHF,TGTGCCAGCAGTAGGGGGGGCTGGGAACAGCCCCAGCATTTT